The entry below gives a single TCR beta chain sequence along with its context. This entry belongs to a study of blood T cell repertoires in COVID-19. Repertoires were generated with immunoSEQ multiplex PCR, while TCRdb's copy carries only in-frame clones and drops some. The sample yields some 150,000 clones, about 80% seen once. Between the trimmed V and J ends, which lost 3 bases and 8 bases, there was a span of 19 bases. There are 16 residues in the CDR3. CDR1 PRHDT and CDR2 FYEKMQ come from the germline V gene (reference sequence). Across about 22 US areas, participants ranged in age from about 18 to 90 years. Clinical history reported by participants formed the basis on which cohorts were assigned. Donors in Cohort 3 who had recovered were those with two negative PCRs, healthcare professional clearance, or resolution of their symptoms.

The receptor's source is a man aged 45-65 years who had recovered from COVID-19. This chain joins TRBV13 and TRBJ1-4; possibly TRBD1 for D (6 bases). Sequencing input: PBMCs or T cells enriched from blood (not recorded which). The CDR3 reads CASSFRGGGRSEKLFF. CDR3 bases: TGTGCCAGCAGCTTCAGAGGGGGGGGCAGGAGCGAAAAACTGTTTTTT.